These T cell receptor beta chains were read from a single sample in a study of human T cells and chemical hapten exposure. TCRdb analysed the RACE reads with MiXCR anew, one entry per CDR3 protein. The sample holds about 80,000 distinct CDR3 sequences, less than 15% seen once. The source was whole blood, collected in connection with sensitization to the hapten diphenylcyclopropenone (DPC). The receptors originated from a woman aged 50 to 65 with alopecia areata. Some clones in this sample may be carry-over from other donors' samples. Each CDR3 is given with its conserved first and last residue. D genes are given only for firm matches. Part of the rows lack a size; the others show once, few, many or a class for expanded clones.

d_call clone_size j_call v_call cdr3_nt cdr3_aa
- few TRBJ1-5 TRBV18 TGTGCCAGCTCACCACTACGGGAGGGCAATCAGCCCCAGCATTTT CASSPLREGNQPQHF
TRBD1 few TRBJ1-1 TRBV4-1 TGCGCCAGCAGCCTCAGGCAGGGGGGCTCTGAAGCTTTCTTT CASSLRQGGSEAFF
TRBD2 few TRBJ2-3 TRBV12-5 TGTGCTAGTGGTTTGGTCCGAGTCCAGGCGGGAGAGCTCCCAGATACGCAGTATTTT CASGLVRVQAGELPDTQYF
- few TRBJ1-4 TRBV29-1 TGCAGCGTTGGAGTGGCGGGGAATGAAAAACTGTTTTTT CSVGVAGNEKLFF
- few TRBJ2-5 TRBV7-2 TGTGCCAGCAGCTCCTGGGCAGGGGTACAAGAGACCCAGTACTTC CASSSWAGVQETQYF
TRBD2 many TRBJ2-3 TRBV7-9 TGTGCCAGCAGCTTAGGGCTAGCGGGAGTATCAGATACGCAGTATTTT CASSLGLAGVSDTQYF
TRBD2 few TRBJ2-3 TRBV24-1 TGTGCCACCAGTGATAGAGCGGGAGGGCCACTTTCAGATACGCAGTATTTT CATSDRAGGPLSDTQYF
- many TRBJ1-5 TRBV28 TGTGCCAGCAGTTTAAAGTCAGGGCGAAGCAATCAGCCCCAGCATTTT CASSLKSGRSNQPQHF
- many TRBJ2-1 TRBV7-7 TGTGCCAGCAGCCCGGCGTCCGGGCGAAATGAGCAGTTCTTC CASSPASGRNEQFF
- few TRBJ2-1 TRBV5-1 TGCGCCAGCAGCCTCAATAGCAACAATGAGCAGTTCTTC CASSLNSNNEQFF
TRBD2 - TRBJ2-1 TRBV14 TGTGCCAGCAGCCATTACAAAAGACTAGCGGGCGTCTACAATGAGCAGTTCTTC CASSHYKRLAGVYNEQFF
TRBD2 - TRBJ2-1 TRBV28 TGTGCCACCACACCCACTGAAACCGGGACTAGCGGGTTTTACAATGAGCAGTTCTTC CATTPTETGTSGFYNEQFF
- few TRBJ2-2 TRBV5-1 TGCGCCAGCAGCATCTTACAGTTGGGCACCGGGGAGCTGTTTTTT CASSILQLGTGELFF
- - TRBJ2-4 TRBV4-2 TGTGCCAGCAGCCAAGATCGCCTAAACATTCAGTACTTC CASSQDRLNIQYF
- - TRBJ1-5 TRBV15 TGTGCCACCAGCGCCGACGCCAATCAGCCCCAGCATTTT CATSADANQPQHF
- few TRBJ2-1 TRBV7-9 TGTGCCAGCAGCTTGGACAGTATCCGTCTCTACAATGAGCAGTTCTTC CASSLDSIRLYNEQFF
- few TRBJ2-7 TRBV3-1 TGTGCCAGCAGCCAACGGATGGTATCCCAACCTGGAACCTACGAGCAGTACTTC CASSQRMVSQPGTYEQYF
- - TRBJ2-1 TRBV7-9 TGTGCCAGCAGCTTAGGGGACTCCGCAACCTACAATGAGCAGTTCTTC CASSLGDSATYNEQFF
TRBD2 many TRBJ2-2 TRBV11-2 TGTGCCAGCAGCAAGGGACTAGCGGTGAACACCGGGGAGCTGTTTTTT CASSKGLAVNTGELFF
TRBD1 - TRBJ1-1 TRBV20-1 TGCAGTGCTAGAGCGACAGGGTTCACTGAAGCTTTCTTT CSARATGFTEAFF
- - TRBJ2-3 TRBV9 TGTGCCAGCAGCCCGACCCTCTCTAGCACAGATACGCAGTATTTT CASSPTLSSTDTQYF
TRBD2 few TRBJ2-2 TRBV14 TGTGCCAGCAGCCTTCCCGGGCTAGCGGGAGACACCGGGGAGCTGTTTTTT CASSLPGLAGDTGELFF
TRBD1 - TRBJ2-7 TRBV7-2 TGTGCCAGCAGCCCTAGACAGGGGCCCTACGAGCAGTACTTC CASSPRQGPYEQYF
- - TRBJ2-5 TRBV10-1 TGCGCCTCAACGCAAGGTTGCATTCTTAGCGGAAAAGAGACCCAGTACTTC CASTQGCILSGKETQYF
TRBD1 - TRBJ1-4 TRBV27 TGTGCCAGCAGTCTCCTCACAGGGGTTAATGAAAAACTGTTTTTT CASSLLTGVNEKLFF
- many TRBJ2-5 TRBV5-1 TGCGCCAGCAGAGGGGCAGGCAATTTTCAAGAGACCCAGTACTTC CASRGAGNFQETQYF
- - TRBJ1-2 TRBV6-2/TRBV6-3 TGTGCCAGCAGTTATACCAGGAACTATGGCTACACCTTC CASSYTRNYGYTF
- once TRBJ2-5 TRBV18 TGTGCCAGCTCACTACGCCAGTCCGCAACGCAAGAGACCCAGTACTTC CASSLRQSATQETQYF
TRBD2 - TRBJ2-1 TRBV4-1 TGCGCCAGCAGCCACGCTGGAAGCGGGGGAAATGAGCAGTTCTTC CASSHAGSGGNEQFF
- few TRBJ2-7 TRBV18 TGTGCCAGCTCACCAGTCAGTACCTACGAGCAGTACTTC CASSPVSTYEQYF
- - TRBJ1-3 TRBV20-1 TGCAGTGCATATATCAGCGTCGGGGCAGGAAACACCATATATTTT CSAYISVGAGNTIYF
- - TRBJ2-5 TRBV4-2 TGTGCCAGCAGCCAAGTCCTGCGGAATCGGGGCCAAGAGACCCAGTACTTC CASSQVLRNRGQETQYF
- few TRBJ1-1 TRBV29-1 TGCAGTGTTATTCGGGTGATGAACACTGAAGCTTTCTTT CSVIRVMNTEAFF
- - TRBJ2-7 TRBV5-1 TGCGCCAGCAGCTATGAGGGGGGCTCCTACGAGCAGTACTTC CASSYEGGSYEQYF
- - TRBJ1-2 TRBV11-2 TGTGCCAGCAGCTTAGACGGGGTAGTTAATGGCTACACCTTC CASSLDGVVNGYTF
- few TRBJ2-2 TRBV12-2 TGTGCAAGTCGCTTATTAAAGCCCGGGACAGATACCGCGAACACCGGGGAGCTGTTTTTT CASRLLKPGTDTANTGELFF
TRBD1 - TRBJ2-7 TRBV20-1 TGCAGTGGCGACAGGGGCCTCTCCTACGAGCAGTACTTC CSGDRGLSYEQYF
TRBD2 many TRBJ2-1 TRBV12-3/TRBV12-4 TGTGCCAGCAGTTTAGTGAAAGGGCGGGAGGGCACCTACAATGAGCAGTTCTTC CASSLVKGREGTYNEQFF
- few TRBJ2-7 TRBV30 TGTGCCTGGAAAGGAGACTCCTCTCGTTACGAGCAGTACTTC CAWKGDSSRYEQYF
TRBD1 - TRBJ2-5 TRBV20-1 TGCAGTGCTAAACACCCACAGGGGTGGCAAGAGACCCAGTACTTC CSAKHPQGWQETQYF
- - TRBJ2-3 TRBV7-2 TGTGCCAGCAGCCGGCAGGGACAACGGACCACAGATACGCAGTATTTT CASSRQGQRTTDTQYF
TRBD1 - TRBJ2-7 TRBV30 TGTGCCTGGAGGAGGGGACAGGGGGCGAGGGAGCAGTACTTC CAWRRGQGAREQYF
- - TRBJ2-5 TRBV18 TGTGCCAGCTCATTCGGACCACTCATCGAGACCCAGTACTTC CASSFGPLIETQYF
- few TRBJ2-7 TRBV18 TGTGCCAGCTCACTGGACCGGGACGAGCAGTACTTC CASSLDRDEQYF
- many TRBJ1-1 TRBV3-1 TGTGCCAGCAGCCAGGGGACTGAAGCTTTCTTT CASSQGTEAFF
TRBD1 many TRBJ2-5 TRBV20-1 TGCAGTGCTAGAGATCGGATAACAGGGGGTGGGGAGACCCAGTACTTC CSARDRITGGGETQYF
- - TRBJ1-1 TRBV6-2/TRBV6-3 TGTGCCAGCAGTTTCCACCCCATATGGAACACTGAAGCTTTCTTT CASSFHPIWNTEAFF
TRBD2 few TRBJ2-1 TRBV11-3 TGTGCCAGCAGCTTAGATAGCGGTAGCGGGACCGACAATGAGCAGTTCTTC CASSLDSGSGTDNEQFF
TRBD1 few TRBJ2-7 TRBV5-5 TGTGCCAGCAGCGCGGACAGGTTCCACGAGCAGTACTTC CASSADRFHEQYF
TRBD1 - TRBJ1-4 TRBV7-2 TGTGCCAGCAGCCCAGGCGCTAGGGGGCTAAGGGAAAAACTGTTTTTT CASSPGARGLREKLFF
TRBD1 - TRBJ2-7 TRBV11-2 TGTGCCAGCAGCGTTGACAGGGCAGTCTACGAGCAGTACTTC CASSVDRAVYEQYF
- - TRBJ2-7 TRBV25-1 TGTGCCAGCAGTGAGCACGGCTCCTACGAGCAGTACTTC CASSEHGSYEQYF
- many TRBJ1-1 TRBV5-1 TGCGCCAGCAGCTTGGCCCAGAACAGAGTGAACACTGAAGCTTTCTTT CASSLAQNRVNTEAFF
- - TRBJ1-6 TRBV9 TGTGCCAGCAGCGTAGAGGTGAATTCACCCCTCCCCTTT CASSVEVNSPLPF